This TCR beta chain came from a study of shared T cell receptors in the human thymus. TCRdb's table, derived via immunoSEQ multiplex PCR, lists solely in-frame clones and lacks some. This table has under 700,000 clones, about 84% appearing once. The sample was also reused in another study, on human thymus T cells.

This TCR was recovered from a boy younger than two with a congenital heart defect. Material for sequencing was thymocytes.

The CDR3 bases are TGTGCCAGCAGCCCCCTGGACAGGGACAAGGAGACCCAGTACTTC. Translating it yields CASSPLDRDKETQYF. The chain couples TRBV6-6 to TRBJ2-5, with TRBD1 matching 8 bases. The CDR3 totals 15 residues. The germline V gene has CDR1 MNHNY and CDR2 SVGAGI (reference sequence). With 6 bases clipped from V and 5 bases from J, the junction kept 11 bases outside the gene matches.